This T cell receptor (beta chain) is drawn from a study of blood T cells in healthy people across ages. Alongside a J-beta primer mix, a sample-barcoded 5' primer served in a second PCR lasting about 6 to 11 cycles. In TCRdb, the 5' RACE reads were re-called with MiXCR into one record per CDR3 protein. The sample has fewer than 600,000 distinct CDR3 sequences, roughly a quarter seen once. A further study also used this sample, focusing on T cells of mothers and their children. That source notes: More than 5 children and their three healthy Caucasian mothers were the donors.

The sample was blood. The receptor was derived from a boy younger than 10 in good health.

CDR3 region: CASSLASSTGELFF. CDR3 sequence (DNA): TGTGCCAGCAGCTTGGCCAGCTCGACCGGGGAGCTGTTTTTT. This rearrangement joins TRBV5-5 to TRBJ2-2; D is ambiguous. The V end lost 0 bases, the J end lost 5 bases, and 8 bases lay between the germline ends. The germline CDR1 and CDR2 sequences are SGHKS and YYEKEE (reference sequence). The CDR3 covers 14 residues.